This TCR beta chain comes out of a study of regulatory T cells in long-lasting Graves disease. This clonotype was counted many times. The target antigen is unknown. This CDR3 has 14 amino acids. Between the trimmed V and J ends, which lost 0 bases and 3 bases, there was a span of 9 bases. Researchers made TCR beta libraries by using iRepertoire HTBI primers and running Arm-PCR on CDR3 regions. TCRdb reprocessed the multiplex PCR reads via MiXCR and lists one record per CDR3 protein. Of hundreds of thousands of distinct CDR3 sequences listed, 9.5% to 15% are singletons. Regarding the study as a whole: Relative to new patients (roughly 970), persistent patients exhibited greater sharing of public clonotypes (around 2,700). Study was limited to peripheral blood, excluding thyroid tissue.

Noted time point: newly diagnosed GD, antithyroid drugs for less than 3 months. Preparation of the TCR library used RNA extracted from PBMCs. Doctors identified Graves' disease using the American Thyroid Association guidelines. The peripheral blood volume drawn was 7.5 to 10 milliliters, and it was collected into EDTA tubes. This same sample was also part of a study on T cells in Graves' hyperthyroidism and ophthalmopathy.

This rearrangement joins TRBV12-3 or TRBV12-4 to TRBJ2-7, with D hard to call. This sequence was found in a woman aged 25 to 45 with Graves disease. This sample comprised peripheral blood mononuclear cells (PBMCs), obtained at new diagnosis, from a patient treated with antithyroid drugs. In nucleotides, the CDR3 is TGTGCCAGCAGTTTAGCTGCGACCAACTACGAGCAGTACTTC. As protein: CASSLAATNYEQYF.